This T cell receptor beta chain was captured by sequencing in a study of blood T cell repertoires in COVID-19. The overall study: Samples came from the United States, Italy and Spain, spanning acute and convalescent COVID-19. PBMCs, B-cell-depleted T cells, or T cells provided the cDNA or gDNA that made up the material.

The germline V gene has CDR1 SEHNR and CDR2 FQNEAQ (reference sequence). This CDR3 is built from 15 residues. With 5 bases removed from V and 4 bases from J, the gap between germline ends came to 15 bases. Original data processing: Estimated nucleated cell counts came from reference gene primer amplification. Only in-frame clones appear in the TCRdb table, and some are missing; sequencing was by immunoSEQ multiplex PCR. Clonal size and the V and J genes are those of that table, whereas D and trimming came from the DNA. The sample holds 100,000 to 130,000 clones, around 64% seen once. The sequence came from a woman in her 40s with acute or convalescent COVID-19. V gene TRBV7-9 combines with J gene TRBJ1-5; D might be TRBD1 (6 bases). The specimen sequenced was peripheral blood. This CDR3 is CASSPSGGPNQPQHF. In nucleotides, the CDR3 is TGTGCCAGCAGCCCGTCGGGGGGGCCGAATCAGCCCCAGCATTTT.